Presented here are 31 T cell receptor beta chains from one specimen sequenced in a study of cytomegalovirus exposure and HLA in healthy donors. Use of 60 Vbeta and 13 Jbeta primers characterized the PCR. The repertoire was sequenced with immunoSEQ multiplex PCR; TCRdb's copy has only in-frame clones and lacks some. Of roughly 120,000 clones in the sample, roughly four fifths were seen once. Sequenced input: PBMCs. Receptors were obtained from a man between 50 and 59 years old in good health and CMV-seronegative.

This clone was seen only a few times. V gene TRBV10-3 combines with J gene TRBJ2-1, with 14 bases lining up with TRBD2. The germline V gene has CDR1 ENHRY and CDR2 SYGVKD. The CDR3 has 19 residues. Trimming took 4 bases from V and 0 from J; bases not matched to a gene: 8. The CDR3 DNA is TGTGCCATCAGTGCGACCGGGACTAGCGGGGGAAGCTCCTACAATGAGCAGTTCTTC. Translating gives CAISATGTSGGSSYNEQFF.

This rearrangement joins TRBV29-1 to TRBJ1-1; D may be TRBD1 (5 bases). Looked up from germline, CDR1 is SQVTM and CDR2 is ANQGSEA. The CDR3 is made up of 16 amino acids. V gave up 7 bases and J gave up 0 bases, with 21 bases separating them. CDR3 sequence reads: CSALRGGEGVNTEAFF. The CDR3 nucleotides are TGCAGCGCCCTCCGGGGCGGGGAGGGTGTGAACACTGAAGCTTTCTTT.

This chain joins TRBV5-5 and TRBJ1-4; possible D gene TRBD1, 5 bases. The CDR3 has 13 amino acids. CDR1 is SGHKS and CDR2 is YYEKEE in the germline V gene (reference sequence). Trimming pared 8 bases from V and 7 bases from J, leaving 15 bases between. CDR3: CASCPGDSEKLFF. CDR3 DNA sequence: TGTGCCAGTTGCCCGGGGGACTCTGAAAAACTGTTTTTT.

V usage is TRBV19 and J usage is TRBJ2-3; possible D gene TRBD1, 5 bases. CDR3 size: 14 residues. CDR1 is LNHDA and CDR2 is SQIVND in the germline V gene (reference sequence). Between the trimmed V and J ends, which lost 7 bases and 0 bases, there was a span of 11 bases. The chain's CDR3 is CASNADTSTDTQYF. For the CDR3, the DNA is TGTGCCAGTAACGCGGACACTAGCACAGATACGCAGTATTTT.

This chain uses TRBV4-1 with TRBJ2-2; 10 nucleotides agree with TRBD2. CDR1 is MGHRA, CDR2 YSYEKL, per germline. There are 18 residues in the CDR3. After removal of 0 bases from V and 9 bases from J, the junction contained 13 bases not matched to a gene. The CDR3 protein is CASSQDHRDSGGLRELFF. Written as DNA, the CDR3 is TGCGCCAGCAGCCAAGATCATCGGGATAGCGGGGGGCTAAGGGAGCTGTTTTTT.

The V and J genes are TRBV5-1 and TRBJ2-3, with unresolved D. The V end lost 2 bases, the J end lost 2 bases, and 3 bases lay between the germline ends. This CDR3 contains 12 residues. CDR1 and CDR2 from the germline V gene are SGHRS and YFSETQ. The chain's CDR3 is CASSFLTDTQYF. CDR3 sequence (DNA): TGCGCCAGCAGCTTCCTCACAGATACGCAGTATTTT.

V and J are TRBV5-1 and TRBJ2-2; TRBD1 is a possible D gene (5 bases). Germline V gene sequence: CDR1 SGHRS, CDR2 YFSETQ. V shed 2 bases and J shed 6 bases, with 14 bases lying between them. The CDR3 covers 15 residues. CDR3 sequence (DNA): TGCGCCAGCAGCTTCGGGCAGGGTGAAGCCGGGGAGCTGTTTTTT. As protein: CASSFGQGEAGELFF.

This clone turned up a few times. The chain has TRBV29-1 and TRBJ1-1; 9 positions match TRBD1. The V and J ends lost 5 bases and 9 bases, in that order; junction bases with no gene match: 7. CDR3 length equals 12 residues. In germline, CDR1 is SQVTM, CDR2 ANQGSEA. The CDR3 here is CSVLLDRGKAFF. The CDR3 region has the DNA TGCAGCGTTCTTTTGGACAGGGGTAAAGCTTTCTTT.

The CDR3 protein is CATSRRQGGDTDTQYF. The CDR3 coding sequence is TGTGCCACCAGCAGGAGACAGGGGGGGGACACAGATACGCAGTATTTT. The V call is TRBV15, the J call TRBJ2-3; 9 nucleotides line up with TRBD1. Unmatched junction bases numbered 6, after V lost 3 bases and J lost 2 bases. The CDR3 consists of 16 residues. Germline values: CDR1 LNHNV, CDR2 YYDKDF (reference sequence).

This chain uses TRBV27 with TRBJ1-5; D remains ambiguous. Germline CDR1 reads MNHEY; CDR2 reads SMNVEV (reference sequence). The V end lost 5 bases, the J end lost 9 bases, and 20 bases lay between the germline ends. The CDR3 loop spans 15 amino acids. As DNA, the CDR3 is TGTGCCAGCAGTGAGTCGACACGCTCGGGATCGCCCCAGCATTTT. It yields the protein CASSESTRSGSPQHF.

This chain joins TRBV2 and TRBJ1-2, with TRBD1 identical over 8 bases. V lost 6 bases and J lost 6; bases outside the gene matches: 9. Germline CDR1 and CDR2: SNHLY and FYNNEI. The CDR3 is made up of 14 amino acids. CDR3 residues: CASRTNRGKNGYTF. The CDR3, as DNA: TGTGCCAGCAGGACTAACAGGGGGAAGAATGGCTACACCTTC.

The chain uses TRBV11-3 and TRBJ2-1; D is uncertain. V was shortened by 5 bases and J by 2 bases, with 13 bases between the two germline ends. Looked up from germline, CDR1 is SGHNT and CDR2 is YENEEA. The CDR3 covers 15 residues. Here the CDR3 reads CASSPTSATYNEQFF. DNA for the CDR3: TGTGCCAGCAGCCCCACTTCCGCCACCTACAATGAGCAGTTCTTC.

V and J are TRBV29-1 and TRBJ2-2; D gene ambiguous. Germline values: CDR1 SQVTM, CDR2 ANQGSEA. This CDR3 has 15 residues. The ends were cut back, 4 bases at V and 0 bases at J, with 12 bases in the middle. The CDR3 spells CSVGEAVSNTGELFF. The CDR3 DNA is TGCAGCGTTGGTGAGGCAGTATCGAACACCGGGGAGCTGTTTTTT.

As DNA, the CDR3 is TGCGCCAGCAGCCACCCAATTGGGGACAGGGGCAATTCACCCCTCCACTTT. This gives the protein CASSHPIGDRGNSPLHF. The V call is TRBV4-1, the J call TRBJ1-6; 10 nucleotides line up with TRBD1. The length of the CDR3 is 17 residues. Trimming removed 3 bases from V and 7 bases from J; junction bases left unmatched: 9. Germline values: CDR1 MGHRA, CDR2 YSYEKL.

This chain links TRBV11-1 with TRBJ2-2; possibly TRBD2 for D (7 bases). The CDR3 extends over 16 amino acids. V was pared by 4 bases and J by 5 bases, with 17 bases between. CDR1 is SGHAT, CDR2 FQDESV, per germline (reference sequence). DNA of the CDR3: TGTGCCAGCAGCTCCGTTGAGGGGGGGAAAACCGGGGAGCTGTTTTTT. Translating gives CASSSVEGGKTGELFF.

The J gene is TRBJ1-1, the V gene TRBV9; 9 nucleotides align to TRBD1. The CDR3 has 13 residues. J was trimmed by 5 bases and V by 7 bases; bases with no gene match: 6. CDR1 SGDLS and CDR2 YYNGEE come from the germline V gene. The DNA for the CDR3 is TGTGCCAGCGGAAGACAGGGGGGGACTGAAGCTTTCTTT. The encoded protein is CASGRQGGTEAFF. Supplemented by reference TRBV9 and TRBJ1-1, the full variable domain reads DSGVTQTPKHLITATGQRVTLRCSPRSGDLSVYWYQQSLDQGLQFLIQYYNGEERAKGNILERFSAQQFPDLHSELNLSSLELGDSALYFCASGRQGGTEAFFGQGTRLTVV.

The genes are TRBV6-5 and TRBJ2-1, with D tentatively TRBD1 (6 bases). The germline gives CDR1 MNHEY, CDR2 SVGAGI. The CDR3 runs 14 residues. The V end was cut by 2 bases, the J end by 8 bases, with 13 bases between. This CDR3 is CASSYDQGRHEQFF. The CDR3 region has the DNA TGTGCCAGCAGTTACGATCAGGGGCGGCATGAGCAGTTCTTC.

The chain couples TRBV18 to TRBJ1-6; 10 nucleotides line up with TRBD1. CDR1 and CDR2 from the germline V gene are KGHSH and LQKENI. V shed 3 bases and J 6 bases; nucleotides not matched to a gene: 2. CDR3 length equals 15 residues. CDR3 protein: CASSPGQGINSPLHF. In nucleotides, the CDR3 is TGTGCCAGCTCACCGGGACAGGGGATTAATTCACCCCTCCACTTT.

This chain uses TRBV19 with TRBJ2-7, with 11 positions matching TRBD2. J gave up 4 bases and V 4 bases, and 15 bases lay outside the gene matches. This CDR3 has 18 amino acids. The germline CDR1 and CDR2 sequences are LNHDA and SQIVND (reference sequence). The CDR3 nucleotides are TGTGCCAGTAGTAAAGGGGGTCCCGGGACTAGCGGATTTTACGAGCAGTACGTC. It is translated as CASSKGGPGTSGFYEQYV.

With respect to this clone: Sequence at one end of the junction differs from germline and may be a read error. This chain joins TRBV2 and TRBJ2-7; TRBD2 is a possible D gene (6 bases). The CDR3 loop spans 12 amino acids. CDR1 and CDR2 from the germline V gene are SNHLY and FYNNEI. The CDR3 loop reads CASGRDSDEQYF. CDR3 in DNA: TGTGCCAGCGGCCGGGACTCCGACGAGCAGTACTTC.

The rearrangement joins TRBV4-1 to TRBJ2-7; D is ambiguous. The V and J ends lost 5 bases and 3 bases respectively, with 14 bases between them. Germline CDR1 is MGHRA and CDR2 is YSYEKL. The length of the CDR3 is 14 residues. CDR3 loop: CASSYLALNYEQYF. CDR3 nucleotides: TGCGCCAGCAGCTATCTGGCCTTGAACTACGAGCAGTACTTC.

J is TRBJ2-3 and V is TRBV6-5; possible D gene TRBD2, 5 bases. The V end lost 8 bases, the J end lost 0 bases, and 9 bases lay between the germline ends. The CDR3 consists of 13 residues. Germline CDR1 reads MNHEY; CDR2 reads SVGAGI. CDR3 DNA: TGTGCCAGCGGAGGAGGAAGCACAGATACGCAGTATTTT. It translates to CASGGGSTDTQYF.

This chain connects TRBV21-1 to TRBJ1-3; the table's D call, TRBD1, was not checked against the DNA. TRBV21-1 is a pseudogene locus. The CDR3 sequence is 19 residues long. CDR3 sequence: CASSKGEFGTPRSGNTIYF. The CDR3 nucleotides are TGTGCCAGCAGCAAAGGGGAATTCGGGACACCGCGTTCTGGAAACACCATATATTTT.

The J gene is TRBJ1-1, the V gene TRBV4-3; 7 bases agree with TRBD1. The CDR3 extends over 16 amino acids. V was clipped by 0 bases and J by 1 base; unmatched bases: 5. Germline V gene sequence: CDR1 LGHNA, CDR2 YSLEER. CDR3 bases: TGCGCCAGCAGCCAAGACGGGGCAGGGGGGAACACTGAAGCTTTCTTT. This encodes CASSQDGAGGNTEAFF.

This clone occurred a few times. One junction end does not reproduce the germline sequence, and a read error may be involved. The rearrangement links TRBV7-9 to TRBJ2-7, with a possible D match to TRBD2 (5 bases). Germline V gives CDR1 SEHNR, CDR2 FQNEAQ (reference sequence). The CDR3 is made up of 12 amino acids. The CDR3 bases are TGTTCCAGCGTAGGGAGATCCTACGAGCAGTACTTC. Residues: CSSVGRSYEQYF.

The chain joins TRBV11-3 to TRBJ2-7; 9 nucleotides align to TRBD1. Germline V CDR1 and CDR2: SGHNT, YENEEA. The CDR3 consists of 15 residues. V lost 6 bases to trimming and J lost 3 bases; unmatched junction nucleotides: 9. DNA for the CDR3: TGTGCCAGCAGTCAACAGGGGGCGAGTTTCTACGAGCAGTACTTC. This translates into CASSQQGASFYEQYF.

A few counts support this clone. The CDR3 region is CASSLDRDTEAFF. The CDR3 coding sequence is TGTGCCAGCAGCTTGGACAGGGACACTGAAGCTTTCTTT. The chain couples TRBV7-9 to TRBJ1-1, with TRBD1 matching 8 bases. V lost 3 bases and J lost 3; bases outside the gene matches: 0. The V gene's germline CDR1 is SEHNR and CDR2 FQNEAQ (reference sequence). The CDR3 loop spans 13 amino acids.

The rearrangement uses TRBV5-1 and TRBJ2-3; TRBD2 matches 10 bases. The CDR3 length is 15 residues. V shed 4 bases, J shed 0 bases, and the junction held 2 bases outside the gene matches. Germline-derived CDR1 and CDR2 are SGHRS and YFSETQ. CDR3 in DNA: TGCGCCAGCAGCCGAGCGGGGGGGAGCACAGATACGCAGTATTTT. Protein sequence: CASSRAGGSTDTQYF.

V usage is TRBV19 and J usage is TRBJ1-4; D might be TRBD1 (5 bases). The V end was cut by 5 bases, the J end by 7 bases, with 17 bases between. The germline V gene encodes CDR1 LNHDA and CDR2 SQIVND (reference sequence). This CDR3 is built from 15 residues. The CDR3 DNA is TGTGCCAGTAGTCCGCCTGGGGCGCGGGGTGAAAAACTGTTTTTT. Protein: CASSPPGARGEKLFF.

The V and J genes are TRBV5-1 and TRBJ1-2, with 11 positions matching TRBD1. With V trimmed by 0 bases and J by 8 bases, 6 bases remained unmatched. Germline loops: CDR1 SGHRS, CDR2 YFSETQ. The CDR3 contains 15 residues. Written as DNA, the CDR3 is TGCGCCAGCAGCTTGGAAGGACAGGGGGCGCGGGGCTACACCTTC. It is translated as CASSLEGQGARGYTF. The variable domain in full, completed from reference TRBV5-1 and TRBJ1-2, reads KAGVTQTPRYLIKTRGQQVTLSCSPISGHRSVSWYQQTPGQGLQFLFEYFSETQRNKGNFPGRFSGRQFSNSRSEMNVSTLELGDSALYLCASSLEGQGARGYTFGSGTRLTVV.

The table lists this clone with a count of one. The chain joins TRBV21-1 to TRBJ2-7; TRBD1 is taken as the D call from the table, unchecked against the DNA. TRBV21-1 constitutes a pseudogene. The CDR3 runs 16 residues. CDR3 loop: CASPMGHTTWSYEQYF. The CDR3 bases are TGTGCCAGTCCTATGGGACATACGACTTGGTCCTACGAGCAGTACTTC.